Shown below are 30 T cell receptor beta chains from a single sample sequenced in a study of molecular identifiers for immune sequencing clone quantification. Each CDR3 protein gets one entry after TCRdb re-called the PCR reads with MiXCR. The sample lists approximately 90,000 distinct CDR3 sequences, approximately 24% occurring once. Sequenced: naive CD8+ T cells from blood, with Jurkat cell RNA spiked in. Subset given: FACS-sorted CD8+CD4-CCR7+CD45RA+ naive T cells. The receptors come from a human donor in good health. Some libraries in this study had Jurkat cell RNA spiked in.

The CDR3 DNA reads as TGCAGCGTTTCGGGACAGAGGTCCTACGAGCAGTACTTC. Protein sequence: CSVSGQRSYEQYF. The chain carries TRBV29-1 and TRBJ2-7; 7 bases are shared with TRBD1. The CDR3 is 13 amino acids. After removal of 5 bases from V and 1 base from J, the junction contained 5 bases not matched to a gene. Germline V gene data show CDR1 as SQVTM and CDR2 as ANQGSEA.

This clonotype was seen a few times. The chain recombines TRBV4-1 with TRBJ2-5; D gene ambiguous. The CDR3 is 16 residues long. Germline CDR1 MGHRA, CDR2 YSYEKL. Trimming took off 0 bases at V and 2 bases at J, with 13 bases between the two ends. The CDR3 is CASSQEPPPVQETQYF. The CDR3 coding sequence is TGCGCCAGCAGCCAAGAACCCCCCCCAGTACAAGAGACCCAGTACTTC.

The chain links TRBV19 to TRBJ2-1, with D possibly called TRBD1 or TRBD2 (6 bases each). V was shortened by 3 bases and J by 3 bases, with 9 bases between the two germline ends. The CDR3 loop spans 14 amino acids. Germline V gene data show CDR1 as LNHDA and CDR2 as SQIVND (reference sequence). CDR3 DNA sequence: TGTGCCAGTAGTATGGGGGGCCGCTACAATGAGCAGTTCTTC. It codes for CASSMGGRYNEQFF.

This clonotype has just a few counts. As DNA, the CDR3 is TGCAGCGTTGAAGGCCGGGGAGACACTGAAGCTTTCTTT. As protein: CSVEGRGDTEAFF. V gene TRBV29-1 combines with J gene TRBJ1-1; unclear D gene. This CDR3 is 13 amino acids long. The V and J ends lost 1 base and 3 bases respectively, with 9 bases between them. Germline CDR1 reads SQVTM; CDR2 reads ANQGSEA.

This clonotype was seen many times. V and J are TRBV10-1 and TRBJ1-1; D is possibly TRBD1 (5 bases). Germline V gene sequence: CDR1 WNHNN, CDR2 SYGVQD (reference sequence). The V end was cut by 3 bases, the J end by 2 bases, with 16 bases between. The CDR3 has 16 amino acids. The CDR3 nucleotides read TGCGCCAGCAGTGACTCACCGGACAAGGCCAACACTGAAGCTTTCTTT. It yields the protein CASSDSPDKANTEAFF.

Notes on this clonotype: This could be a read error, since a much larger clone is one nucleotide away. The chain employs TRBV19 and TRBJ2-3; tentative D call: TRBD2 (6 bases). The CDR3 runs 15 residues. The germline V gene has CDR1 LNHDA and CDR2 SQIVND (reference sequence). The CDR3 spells CTSSPADYPPDTQYF. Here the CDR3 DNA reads TGTACCAGTAGCCCGGCGGACTACCCACCAGATACGCAGTATTTT.

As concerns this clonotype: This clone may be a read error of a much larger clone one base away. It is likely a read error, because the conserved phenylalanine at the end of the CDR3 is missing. The CDR3 DNA is TGTGCCAGCAGCTTTCCTCAGGCTTGGGATGTCTCTGGAAACACCATATATCTT. Residues: CASSFPQAWDVSGNTIYL. J is TRBJ1-3 and V is TRBV7-9; D is undetermined. Between the trimmed V and J ends, which lost 3 bases and 0 bases, there was a span of 18 bases. Germline assignment: CDR1 SEHNR and CDR2 FQNEAQ (reference sequence). The CDR3 is 18 amino acids.

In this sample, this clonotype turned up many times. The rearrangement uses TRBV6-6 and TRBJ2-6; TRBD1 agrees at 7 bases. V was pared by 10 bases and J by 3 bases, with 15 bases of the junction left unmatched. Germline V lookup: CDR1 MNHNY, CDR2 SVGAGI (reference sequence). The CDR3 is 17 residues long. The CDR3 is CATKTGVLGGGANVLTF. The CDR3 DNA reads TGTGCCACAAAAACAGGGGTACTTGGGGGTGGGGCCAACGTCCTGACTTTC.

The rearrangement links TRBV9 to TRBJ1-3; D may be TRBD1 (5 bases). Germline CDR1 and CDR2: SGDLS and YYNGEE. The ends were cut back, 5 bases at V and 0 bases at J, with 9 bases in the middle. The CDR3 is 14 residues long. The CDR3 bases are TGTGCCAGCAGTTTAGGGGACTCTGGAAACACCATATATTTT. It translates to CASSLGDSGNTIYF. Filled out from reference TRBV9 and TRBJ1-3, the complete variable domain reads DSGVTQTPKHLITATGQRVTLRCSPRSGDLSVYWYQQSLDQGLQFLIQYYNGEERAKGNILERFSAQQFPDLHSELNLSSLELGDSALYFCASSLGDSGNTIYFGEGSWLTVV.

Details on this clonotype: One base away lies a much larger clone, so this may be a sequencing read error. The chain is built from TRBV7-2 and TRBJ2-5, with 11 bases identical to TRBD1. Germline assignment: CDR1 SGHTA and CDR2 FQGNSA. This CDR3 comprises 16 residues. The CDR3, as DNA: TGTGCCAGCAGCTCCCTACATGGGACAGGGGGAGAGCCCCAGTACTTC. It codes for CASSSLHGTGGEPQYF.

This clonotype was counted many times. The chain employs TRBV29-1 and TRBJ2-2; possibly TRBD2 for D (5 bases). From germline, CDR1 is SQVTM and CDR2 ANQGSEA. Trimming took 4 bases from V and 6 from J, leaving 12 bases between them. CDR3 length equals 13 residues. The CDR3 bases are TGCAGCGTTGTAAGCCCGCGGGCCGGGGAGCTGTTTTTT. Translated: CSVVSPRAGELFF.

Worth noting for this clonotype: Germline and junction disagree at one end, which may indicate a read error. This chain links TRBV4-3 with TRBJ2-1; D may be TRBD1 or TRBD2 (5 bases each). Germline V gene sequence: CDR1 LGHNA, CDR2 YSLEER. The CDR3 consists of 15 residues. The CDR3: CTSSLGRSSYNEQFF. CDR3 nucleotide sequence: TGCACCAGCAGCCTGGGACGTAGCTCCTACAATGAGCAGTTCTTC.

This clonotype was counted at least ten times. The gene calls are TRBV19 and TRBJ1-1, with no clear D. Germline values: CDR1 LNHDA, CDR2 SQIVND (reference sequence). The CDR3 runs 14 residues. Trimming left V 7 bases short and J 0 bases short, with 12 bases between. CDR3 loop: CASKNGLMNTEAFF. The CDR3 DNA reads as TGTGCCAGTAAGAACGGACTCATGAACACTGAAGCTTTCTTT.

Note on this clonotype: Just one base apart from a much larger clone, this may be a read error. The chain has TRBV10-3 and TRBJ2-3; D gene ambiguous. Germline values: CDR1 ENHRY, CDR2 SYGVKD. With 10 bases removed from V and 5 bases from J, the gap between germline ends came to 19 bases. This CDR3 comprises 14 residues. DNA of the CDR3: TGTGCCACCACCGCTGGGTTGAATCAAGATACGCAGTATTTT. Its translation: CATTAGLNQDTQYF.

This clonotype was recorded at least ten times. CDR3 amino acids: CASSPAAGPEQYF. Written as DNA, the CDR3 is TGTGCCAGCTCACCGGCAGCTGGGCCCGAGCAGTACTTC. The V call is TRBV18, the J call TRBJ2-7; the D is unclear. Germline V lookup: CDR1 KGHSH, CDR2 LQKENI. With 3 bases removed from V and 6 bases from J, the gap between germline ends came to 12 bases. The CDR3 sequence is 13 residues long. The full variable domain, with the rest looked up from reference TRBV18 and TRBJ2-7, is NAGVMQNPRHLVRRRGQEARLRCSPMKGHSHVYWYRQLPEEGLKFMVYLQKENIIDESGMPKERFSAEFPKEGPSILRIQQVVRGDSAAYFCASSPAAGPEQYFGPGTRLTVT.

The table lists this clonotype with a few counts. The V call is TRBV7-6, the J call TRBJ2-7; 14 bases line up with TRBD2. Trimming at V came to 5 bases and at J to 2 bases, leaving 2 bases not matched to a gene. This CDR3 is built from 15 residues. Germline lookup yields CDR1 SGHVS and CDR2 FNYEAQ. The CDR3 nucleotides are TGTGCCAGCAGCAAGGGACTAGCGGGAGCCTACGAGCAGTACTTC. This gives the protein CASSKGLAGAYEQYF.

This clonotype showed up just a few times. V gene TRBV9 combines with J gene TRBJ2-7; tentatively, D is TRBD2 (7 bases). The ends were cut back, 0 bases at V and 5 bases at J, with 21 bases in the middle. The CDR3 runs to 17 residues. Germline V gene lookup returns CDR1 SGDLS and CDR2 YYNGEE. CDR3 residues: CASSVGPGAGVSHEQYF. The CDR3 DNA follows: TGTGCCAGCAGCGTAGGCCCAGGGGCGGGAGTATCGCACGAGCAGTACTTC.

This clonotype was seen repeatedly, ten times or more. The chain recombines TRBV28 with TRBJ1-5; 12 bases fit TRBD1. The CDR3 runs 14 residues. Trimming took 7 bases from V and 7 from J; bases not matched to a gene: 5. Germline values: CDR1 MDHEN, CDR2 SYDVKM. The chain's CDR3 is CASKGQGAGQPQHF. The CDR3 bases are TGTGCCAGCAAGGGACAGGGGGCGGGACAGCCCCAGCATTTT.

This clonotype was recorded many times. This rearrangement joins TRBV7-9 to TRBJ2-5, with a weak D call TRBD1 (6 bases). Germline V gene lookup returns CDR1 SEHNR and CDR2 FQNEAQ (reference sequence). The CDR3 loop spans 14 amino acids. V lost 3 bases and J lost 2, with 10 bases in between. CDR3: CASSLAQGQETQYF. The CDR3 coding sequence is TGTGCCAGCAGCTTGGCCCAGGGGCAAGAGACCCAGTACTTC.

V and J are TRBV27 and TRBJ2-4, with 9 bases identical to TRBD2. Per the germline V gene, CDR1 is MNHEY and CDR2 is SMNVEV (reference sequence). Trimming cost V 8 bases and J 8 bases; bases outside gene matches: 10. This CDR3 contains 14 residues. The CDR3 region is CASAQSTSGHIQYF. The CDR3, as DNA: TGTGCCAGCGCCCAATCGACTAGCGGCCACATTCAGTACTTC.

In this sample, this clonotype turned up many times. The CDR3 DNA follows: TGCGCCAGCAGCTTGTCACAGACGAACACTGAAGCTTTCTTT. It translates to CASSLSQTNTEAFF. This rearrangement joins TRBV5-1 to TRBJ1-1; D unclear. V lost 1 base to trimming and J lost 1 base, with 8 bases between them. CDR3 length: 14 amino acids. Germline V gene lookup returns CDR1 SGHRS and CDR2 YFSETQ.

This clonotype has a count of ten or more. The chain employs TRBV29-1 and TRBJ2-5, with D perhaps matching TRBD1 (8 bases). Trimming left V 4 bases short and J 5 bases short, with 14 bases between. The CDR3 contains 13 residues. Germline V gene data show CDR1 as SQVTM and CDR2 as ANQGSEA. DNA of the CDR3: TGCAGCGTTGGGGGGGGACAGGAGGAGACCCAGTACTTC. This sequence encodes CSVGGGQEETQYF.

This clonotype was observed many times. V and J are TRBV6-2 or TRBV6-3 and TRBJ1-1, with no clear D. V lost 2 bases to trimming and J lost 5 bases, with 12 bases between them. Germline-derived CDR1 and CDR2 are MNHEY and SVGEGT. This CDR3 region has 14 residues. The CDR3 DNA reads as TGTGCCAGCAGTTACCCACCCGCCGGGACTGAAGCTTTCTTT. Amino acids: CASSYPPAGTEAFF.

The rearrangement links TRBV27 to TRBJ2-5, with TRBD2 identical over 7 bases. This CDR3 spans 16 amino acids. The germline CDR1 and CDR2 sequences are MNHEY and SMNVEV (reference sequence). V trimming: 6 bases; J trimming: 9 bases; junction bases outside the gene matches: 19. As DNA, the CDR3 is TGTGCCAGCAGACCCTCCCCGGGACTACCCTGGGAGCCCCAGTACTTC. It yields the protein CASRPSPGLPWEPQYF.

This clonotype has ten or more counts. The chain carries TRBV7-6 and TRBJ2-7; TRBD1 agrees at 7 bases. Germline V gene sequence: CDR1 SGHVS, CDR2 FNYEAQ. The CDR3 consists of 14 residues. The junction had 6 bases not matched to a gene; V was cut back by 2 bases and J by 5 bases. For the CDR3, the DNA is TGTGCCAGCAGCTTATTAGGGGGCAATGACGAGCAGTACTTC. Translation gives CASSLLGGNDEQYF.

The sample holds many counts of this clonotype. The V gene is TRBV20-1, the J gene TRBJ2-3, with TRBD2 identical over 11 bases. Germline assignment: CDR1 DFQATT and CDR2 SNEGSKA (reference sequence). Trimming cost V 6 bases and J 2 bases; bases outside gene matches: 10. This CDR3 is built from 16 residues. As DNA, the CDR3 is TGCAGTGCCTATTCGACTAGCGGGAATATCACAGATACGCAGTATTTT. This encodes CSAYSTSGNITDTQYF.

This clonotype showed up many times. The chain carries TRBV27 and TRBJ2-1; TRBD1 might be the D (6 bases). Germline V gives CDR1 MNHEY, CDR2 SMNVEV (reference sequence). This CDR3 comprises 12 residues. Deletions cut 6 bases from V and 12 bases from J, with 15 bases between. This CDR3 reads CASRGAWGRQFF. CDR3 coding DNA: TGTGCCAGCAGGGGGGCTTGGGGCCGGCAGTTCTTC.

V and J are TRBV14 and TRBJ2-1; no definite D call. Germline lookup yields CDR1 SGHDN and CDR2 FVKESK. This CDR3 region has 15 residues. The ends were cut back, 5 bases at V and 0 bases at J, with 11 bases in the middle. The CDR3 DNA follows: TGTGCCAGCAGCGGGGATTTACACTCCTACAATGAGCAGTTCTTC. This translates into CASSGDLHSYNEQFF.

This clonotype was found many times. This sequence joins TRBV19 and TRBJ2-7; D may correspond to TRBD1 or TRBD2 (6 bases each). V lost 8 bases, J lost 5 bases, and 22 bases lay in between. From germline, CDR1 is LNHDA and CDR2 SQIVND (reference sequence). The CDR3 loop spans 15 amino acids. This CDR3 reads CASALGSRGLHEQYF. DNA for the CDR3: TGTGCCAGTGCCCTGGGCTCACGGGGGCTCCACGAGCAGTACTTC.

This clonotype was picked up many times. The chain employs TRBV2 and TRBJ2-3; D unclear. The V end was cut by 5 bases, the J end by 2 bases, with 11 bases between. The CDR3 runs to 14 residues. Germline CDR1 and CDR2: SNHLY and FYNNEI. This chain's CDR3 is CASSNPEDTDTQYF. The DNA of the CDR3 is TGTGCCAGCAGTAACCCAGAAGACACAGATACGCAGTATTTT.